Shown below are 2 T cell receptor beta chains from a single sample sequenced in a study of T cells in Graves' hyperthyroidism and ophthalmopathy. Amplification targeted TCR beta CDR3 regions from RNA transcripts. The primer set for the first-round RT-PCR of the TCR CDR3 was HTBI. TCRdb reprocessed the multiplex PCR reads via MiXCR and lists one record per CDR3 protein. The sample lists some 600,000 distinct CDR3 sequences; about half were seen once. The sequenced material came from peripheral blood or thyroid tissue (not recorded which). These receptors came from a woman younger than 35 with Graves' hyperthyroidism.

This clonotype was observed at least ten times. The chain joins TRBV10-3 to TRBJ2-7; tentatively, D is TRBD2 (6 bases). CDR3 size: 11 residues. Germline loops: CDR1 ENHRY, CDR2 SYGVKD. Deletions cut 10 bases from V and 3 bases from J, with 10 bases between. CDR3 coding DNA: TGTGCCACCGGGACTCACTACGAGCAGTACTTC. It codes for CATGTHYEQYF.

DNA for the CDR3: TGTGCCAGCAGTTTGGGGGAGTTAGCTAACTATGGCTACACCTTC. Protein product: CASSLGELANYGYTF. The V gene is TRBV7-9, the J gene TRBJ1-2; D perhaps matches TRBD1 (5 bases). CDR3 length: 15 amino acids. CDR1 and CDR2 from the germline V gene are SEHNR and FQNEAQ (reference sequence). The V gene lost 6 bases and the J gene lost 0 bases, with 14 bases spanning the gap.